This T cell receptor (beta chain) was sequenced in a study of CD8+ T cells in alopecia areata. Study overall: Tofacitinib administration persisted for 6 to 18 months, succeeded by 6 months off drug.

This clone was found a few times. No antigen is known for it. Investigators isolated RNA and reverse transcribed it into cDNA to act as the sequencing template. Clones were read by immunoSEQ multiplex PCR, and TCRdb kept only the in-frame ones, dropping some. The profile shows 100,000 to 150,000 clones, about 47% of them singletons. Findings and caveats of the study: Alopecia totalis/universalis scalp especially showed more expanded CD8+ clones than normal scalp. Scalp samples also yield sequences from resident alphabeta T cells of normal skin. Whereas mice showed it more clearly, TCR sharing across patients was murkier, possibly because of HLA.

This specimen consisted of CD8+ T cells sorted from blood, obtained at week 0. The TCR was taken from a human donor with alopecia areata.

This CDR3 is CASSFVGFMNTEAFF. As DNA, the CDR3 is TGTGCCAGCAGCTTTGTAGGTTTCATGAACACTGAAGCTTTCTTT. J is TRBJ1-1 and V is TRBV5-6, with D hard to call. V was cut by 2 bases and J by 0 bases, with 11 bases left in between. This CDR3 is 15 amino acids long. Germline CDR1 reads SGHDT; CDR2 reads YYEEEE.